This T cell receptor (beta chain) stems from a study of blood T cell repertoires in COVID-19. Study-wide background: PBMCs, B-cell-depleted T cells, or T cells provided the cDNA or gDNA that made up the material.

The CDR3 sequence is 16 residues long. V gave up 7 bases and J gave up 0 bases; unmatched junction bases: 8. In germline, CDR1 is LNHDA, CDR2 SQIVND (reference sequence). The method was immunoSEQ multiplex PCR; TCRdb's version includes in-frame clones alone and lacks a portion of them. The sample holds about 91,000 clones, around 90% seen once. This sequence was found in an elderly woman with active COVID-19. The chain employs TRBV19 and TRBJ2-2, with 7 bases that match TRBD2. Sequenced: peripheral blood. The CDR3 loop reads CASKDRGVSNTGELFF. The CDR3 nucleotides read TGTGCCAGTAAGGATCGGGGGGTCTCGAACACCGGGGAGCTGTTTTTT. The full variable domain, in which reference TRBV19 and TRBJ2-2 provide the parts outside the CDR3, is DGGITQSPKYLFRKEGQNVTLSCEQNLNHDAMYWYRQDPGQGLRLIYYSQIVNDFQKGDIAEGYSVSREKKESFPLTVTSAQKNPTAFYLCASKDRGVSNTGELFFGEGSRLTVL.